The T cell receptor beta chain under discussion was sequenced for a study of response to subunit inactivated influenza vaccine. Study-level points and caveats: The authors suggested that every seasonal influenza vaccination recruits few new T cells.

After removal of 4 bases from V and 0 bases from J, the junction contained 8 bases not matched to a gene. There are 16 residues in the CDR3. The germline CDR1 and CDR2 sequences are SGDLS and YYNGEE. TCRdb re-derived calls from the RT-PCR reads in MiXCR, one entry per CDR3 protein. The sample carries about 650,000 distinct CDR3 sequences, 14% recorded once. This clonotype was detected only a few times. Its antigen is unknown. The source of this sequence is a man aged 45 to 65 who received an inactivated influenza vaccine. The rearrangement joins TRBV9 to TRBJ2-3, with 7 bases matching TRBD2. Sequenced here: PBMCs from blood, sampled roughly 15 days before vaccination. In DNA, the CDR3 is TGTGCCAGCAGCCCCGGGGACTATGCTAGCACAGATACGCAGTATTTT. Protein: CASSPGDYASTDTQYF.